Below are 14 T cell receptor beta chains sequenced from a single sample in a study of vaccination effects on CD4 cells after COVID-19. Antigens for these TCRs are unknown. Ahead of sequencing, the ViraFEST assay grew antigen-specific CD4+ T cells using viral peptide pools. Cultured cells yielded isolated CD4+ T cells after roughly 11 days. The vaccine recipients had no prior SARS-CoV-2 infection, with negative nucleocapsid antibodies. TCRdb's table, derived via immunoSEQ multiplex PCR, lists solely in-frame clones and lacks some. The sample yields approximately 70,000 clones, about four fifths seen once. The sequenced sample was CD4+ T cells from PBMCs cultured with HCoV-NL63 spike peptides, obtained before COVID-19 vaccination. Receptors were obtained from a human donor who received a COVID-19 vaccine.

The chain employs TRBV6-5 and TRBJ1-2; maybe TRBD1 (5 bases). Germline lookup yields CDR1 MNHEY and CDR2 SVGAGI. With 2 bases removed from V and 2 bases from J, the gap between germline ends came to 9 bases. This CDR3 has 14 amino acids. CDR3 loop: CASSYGGLNYGYTF. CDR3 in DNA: TGTGCCAGCAGTTACGGGGGATTGAACTATGGCTACACCTTC.

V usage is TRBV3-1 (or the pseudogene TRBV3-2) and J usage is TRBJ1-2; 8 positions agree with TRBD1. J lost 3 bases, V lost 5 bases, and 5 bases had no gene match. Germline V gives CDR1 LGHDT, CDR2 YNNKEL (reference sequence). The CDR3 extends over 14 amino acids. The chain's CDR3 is CASSENRGDYGYTF. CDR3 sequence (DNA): TGTGCCAGCAGCGAAAACAGGGGGGACTATGGCTACACCTTC.

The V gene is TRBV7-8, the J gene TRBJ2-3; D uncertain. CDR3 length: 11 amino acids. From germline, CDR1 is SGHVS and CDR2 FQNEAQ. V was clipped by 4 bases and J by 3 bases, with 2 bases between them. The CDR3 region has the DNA TGTGCCAGCAGCTCGACAGATACGCAGTATTTT. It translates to CASSSTDTQYF.

This CDR3 is CASSLSLGTKNIQYF. CDR3 DNA: TGTGCCAGCAGTTTATCTCTAGGTACCAAAAACATTCAGTACTTC. This chain connects TRBV27 to TRBJ2-4; D uncertain. This CDR3 has 15 residues. Trimming removed 0 bases at V and 2 bases at J, with 8 bases between. Germline V lookup: CDR1 MNHEY, CDR2 SMNVEV (reference sequence).

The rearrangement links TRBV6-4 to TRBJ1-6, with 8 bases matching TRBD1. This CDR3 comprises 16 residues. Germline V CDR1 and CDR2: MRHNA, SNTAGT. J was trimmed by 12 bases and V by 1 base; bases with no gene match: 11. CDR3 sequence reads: CASSDWVGRGRLPLHF. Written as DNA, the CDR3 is TGTGCCAGCAGTGACTGGGTGGGCAGGGGGCGCCTACCCCTCCACTTT.

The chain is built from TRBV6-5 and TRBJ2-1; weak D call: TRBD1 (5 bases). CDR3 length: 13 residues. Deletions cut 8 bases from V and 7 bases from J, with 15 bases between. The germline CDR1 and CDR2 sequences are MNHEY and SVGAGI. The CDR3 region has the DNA TGTGCCAGCGGTAGGGGTTGGAGTAATGAGCAGTTCTTC. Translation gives CASGRGWSNEQFF.

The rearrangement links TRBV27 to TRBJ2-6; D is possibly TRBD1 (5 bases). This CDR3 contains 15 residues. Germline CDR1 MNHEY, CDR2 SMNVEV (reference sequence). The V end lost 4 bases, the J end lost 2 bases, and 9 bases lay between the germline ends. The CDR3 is CASSSAGTGANVLTF. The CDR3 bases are TGTGCCAGCAGTTCGGCAGGGACTGGGGCCAACGTCCTGACTTTC.

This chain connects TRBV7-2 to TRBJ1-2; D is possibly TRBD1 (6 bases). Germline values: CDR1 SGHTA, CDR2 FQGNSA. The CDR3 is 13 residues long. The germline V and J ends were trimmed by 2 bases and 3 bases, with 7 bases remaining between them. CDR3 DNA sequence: TGTGCCAGCAGCTTAAGGGGGTACTATGGCTACACCTTC. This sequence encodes CASSLRGYYGYTF.

DNA for the CDR3: TGCGCCAGCAGCCAAGAAGGAGGGGTGAGGGGGTTTGGTAATTCACCCCTCCACTTT. Its protein is CASSQEGGVRGFGNSPLHF. The chain employs TRBV4-3 and TRBJ1-6; TRBD1 might be the D (6 bases). The V end was cut by 0 bases, the J end by 6 bases, with 21 bases between. This CDR3 has 19 residues. Per germline, CDR1 LGHNA and CDR2 YSLEER.

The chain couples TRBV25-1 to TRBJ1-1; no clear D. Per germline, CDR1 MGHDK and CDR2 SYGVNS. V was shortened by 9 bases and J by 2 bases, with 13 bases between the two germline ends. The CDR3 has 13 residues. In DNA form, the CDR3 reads TGTGCCAGTACAGACGGAAGTAACACTGAAGCTTTCTTT. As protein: CASTDGSNTEAFF.

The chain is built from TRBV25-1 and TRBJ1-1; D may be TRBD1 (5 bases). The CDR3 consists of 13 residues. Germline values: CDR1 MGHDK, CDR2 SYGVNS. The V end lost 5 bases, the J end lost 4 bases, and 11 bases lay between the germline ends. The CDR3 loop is CASSLGGVTEAFF. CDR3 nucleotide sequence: TGTGCCAGCAGTCTCGGAGGGGTCACTGAAGCTTTCTTT.

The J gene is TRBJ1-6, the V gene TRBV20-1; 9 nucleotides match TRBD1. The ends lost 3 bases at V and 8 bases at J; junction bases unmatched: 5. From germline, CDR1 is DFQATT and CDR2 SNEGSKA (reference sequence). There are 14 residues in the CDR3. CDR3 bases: TGCAGTGCTAGTGTTGGGACAGGGCATTCACCCCTCCACTTT. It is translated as CSASVGTGHSPLHF.

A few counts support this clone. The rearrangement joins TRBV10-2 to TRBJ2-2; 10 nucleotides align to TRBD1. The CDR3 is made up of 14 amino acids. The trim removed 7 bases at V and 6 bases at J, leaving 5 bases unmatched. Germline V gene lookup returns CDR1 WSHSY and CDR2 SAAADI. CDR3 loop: CASIWTGGSGELFF. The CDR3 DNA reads TGCGCCAGCATCTGGACAGGGGGGTCCGGGGAGCTGTTTTTT.

In DNA form, the CDR3 reads TGTGCCAGCAAATTAAGGGAGGACACTGAAGCTTTCTTT. Protein: CASKLREDTEAFF. The V and J genes are TRBV2 and TRBJ1-1, with D hard to call. The CDR3 contains 13 residues. In germline, CDR1 is SNHLY, CDR2 FYNNEI. The V and J ends lost 7 bases and 3 bases respectively, with 12 bases between them.